The clone carrying this T cell receptor (beta chain) was picked up a small number of times. This CDR3 contains 16 residues. V shed 6 bases and J 4 bases; nucleotides not matched to a gene: 7. From germline, CDR1 is MNHEY and CDR2 SMNVEV (reference sequence). The data derive from a study of blood T cell repertoires in COVID-19. Sequencing was performed with immunoSEQ multiplex PCR; in TCRdb, only in-frame clones are kept and a portion is missing. The table has around 85,000 clones, roughly 90% seen once. Participants came from about 24 US areas, aged about 18 to 89 years. The clonotype comes from a woman between 45 and 60 years old with acute COVID-19. The chain joins TRBV27 to TRBJ2-2, with 11 positions matching TRBD1. The material sequenced was PBMCs or T cells enriched from blood (not recorded which). For the CDR3, the DNA is TGTGCCAGCAGACATCCGGGACAGGGGGTCACCGGGGAGCTGTTTTTT. It specifies CASRHPGQGVTGELFF.